This record looks at one T cell receptor (beta chain) sequence and its context. This record comes from a study of radiotherapy plus CTLA-4 blockade in lung cancer. Using immunoSEQ multiplex PCR, the repertoire was profiled, and TCRdb retains in-frame clones only, with some absent. The data hold around 110,000 clones, with around 84% observed a single time. The source is a human donor with non-small cell lung cancer that progressed on radiotherapy plus ipilimumab. Some clones in this sample may be carry-over from other donors' samples. Here the sequenced sample was peripheral blood, taken from a patient treated with radiotherapy plus ipilimumab.

CDR3: CASSRTDTGELFF. The CDR3 bases are TGTGCCAGCAGCCGGACAGACACCGGGGAGCTGTTTTTT. The chain combines TRBV6-1 with TRBJ2-2; possible D gene TRBD1, 6 bases. The CDR3 is 13 residues long. The germline V gene has CDR1 MNHNS and CDR2 SASEGT. The V and J ends lost 6 bases and 3 bases respectively, with 8 bases between them.